This is a list of T cell receptor beta chains from one sample in a study of blood T cell repertoires in COVID-19. Method: immunoSEQ multiplex PCR; TCRdb's copy keeps in-frame clones and lacks some. Among 300,000 to 400,000 clones listed, around 84% were seen once. What was sequenced was peripheral blood. The receptors originated from a human donor in a cohort sampled during active COVID-19. Each CDR3 is given with its conserved first and last residue. A D gene is named only where the DNA matches it firmly. Some rows mark clone size as missing; the rest say once, few, many or name a class of expanded clone.

>-|TRBJ2-7|14|TRBD2|TRBV7-3
CASSAGLGPYEQYF
TGTGCCAGCAGCGCCGGACTAGGCCCCTACGAGCAGTACTTC
>once|TRBJ2-3|16|-|TRBV4-1
CASSLLLSWSTDTQYF
TGCGCCAGCAGCCTCCTTCTTAGTTGGAGCACAGATACGCAGTATTTT
>many|TRBJ1-5|15|TRBD1|TRBV6-2/TRBV6-3
CASSPATGGNQPQHF
TGTGCCAGCAGTCCAGCTACAGGGGGCAATCAGCCCCAGCATTTT
>-|TRBJ2-5|17|TRBD2|TRBV7-9
CASSFQASSGRKETQYF
TGTGCCAGCAGCTTCCAAGCCTCTAGCGGGAGGAAAGAGACCCAGTACTTC
>-|TRBJ2-5|14|-|TRBV5-1
CASSFRGMGETQYF
TGCGCCAGCTCCTTTAGGGGCATGGGAGAGACCCAGTACTTC
>-|TRBJ2-5|15|TRBD2|TRBV30
CAWSVISGGTETQYF
TGTGCCTGGAGTGTCATTAGCGGGGGGACGGAGACCCAGTACTTC
>-|TRBJ1-2|13|-|TRBV2
CASSGAGSGGYTF
TGTGCCAGCAGCGGTGCAGGGAGCGGGGGCTACACCTTC
>few|TRBJ1-1|16|-|TRBV5-6
CASSPWEGVGNTEAFF
TGTGCCAGCAGCCCCTGGGAAGGGGTGGGGAACACTGAAGCTTTCTTT
>-|TRBJ1-5|17|-|TRBV2
CASSGVGGGSGNQPQHF
TGTGCCAGCAGTGGAGTTGGGGGGGGTTCGGGCAATCAGCCCCAGCATTTT
>once|TRBJ2-7|14|TRBD1|TRBV11-2
CASSPRQGTIEQYF
TGTGCCAGCAGCCCAAGACAGGGAACAATCGAGCAGTACTTC
>-|TRBJ2-1|16|-|TRBV19
CASSMWSGRSYNEQFF
TGTGCCAGTAGTATGTGGTCCGGGAGAAGCTACAATGAGCAGTTCTTC
>-|TRBJ1-6|15|-|TRBV6-5
CASGGDSSYNSPLHF
TGTGCCAGCGGGGGGGATAGCTCCTATAATTCACCCCTCCACTTT
>once|TRBJ1-2|12|-|TRBV6-5
CASSYSRGAYTF
TGTGCCAGCAGTTACTCACGGGGGGCCTACACCTTC
>-|TRBJ2-1|14|TRBD2|TRBV9
CASSATSGRDEQFF
TGTGCCAGCAGCGCGACTAGCGGGAGGGATGAGCAGTTCTTC
>-|TRBJ1-5|13|-|TRBV19
CASSTRIAQPQHF
TGTGCCAGTAGTACGAGGATCGCTCAGCCCCAGCATTTT
>-|TRBJ1-3|17|-|TRBV4-1
CASSQGGVRGSGNTIYF
TGCGCCAGCAGCCAGGGGGGGGTAAGAGGGTCTGGAAACACCATATATTTT
>-|TRBJ2-1|16|TRBD2|TRBV30
CAWTLAGGKLNNEQFF
TGTGCCTGGACGCTAGCGGGGGGGAAACTTAACAATGAGCAGTTCTTC
>once|TRBJ2-5|13|-|TRBV10-2
CASSTQIQETQYF
TGCGCCAGCAGTACACAGATACAAGAGACCCAGTACTTC
>few|TRBJ1-1|14|-|TRBV18
CASSPNQGSPEAFF
TGTGCCAGCTCACCAAATCAGGGTAGTCCCGAAGCTTTCTTT
>-|TRBJ2-5|13|-|TRBV7-2
CASNPEGQETQYF
TGTGCCAGCAACCCGGAGGGCCAGGAGACCCAGTACTTC
>-|TRBJ2-7|13|-|TRBV5-1
CASSPFPRGEQYF
TGCGCCAGCAGCCCGTTCCCGCGGGGCGAGCAGTACTTC
>-|TRBJ2-7|12|TRBD1|TRBV5-1
CASSPGQGVLYF
TGCGCCAGCAGCCCTGGACAGGGGGTTCTGTACTTC
>-|TRBJ2-7|15|TRBD2|TRBV30
CAWNVGLAGSYEQYF
TGTGCCTGGAACGTTGGACTAGCGGGATCCTACGAGCAGTACTTC
>-|TRBJ1-2|12|-|TRBV30
CAWSAGQYGYTF
TGTGCCTGGAGTGCCGGACAGTATGGCTACACCTTC
>-|TRBJ1-3|17|TRBD1|TRBV9
CASSVGDRVEPGNTIYF
TGTGCCAGCAGCGTAGGGGACAGGGTCGAGCCTGGAAACACCATATATTTT